These 21 T cell receptor beta chains originate from one sample sequenced in a study of CD4 T cells in relation to SARS-CoV-2 and coronaviruses (dated by TCRdb to the early 2020s). The library was produced with the immunoSEQ multiplex PCR assay. What TCRdb holds here is the immuneACCESS table cut down to in-frame rearrangements. Part of the clones is not present; checked against another copy, under half of the missing clones reflect an unresolved V gene, and the others are unexplained. Recorded for this sample are 30,000 to 45,000 clones; 70% to 90% of them occurred a single time. Together, the top ten hold 9.2% of the sample. The sample taken for sequencing was memory CD4+ T cells from PBMCs. The label giving this sample's cell subset or site can be read as: memory (non-naive) CD4+ T cells. Source of these receptors: an adult with COVID-19.

The V call is TRBV29-1, the J call TRBJ1-2; 9 bases agree with TRBD1. The length of the CDR3 is 12 residues. The germline V gene has CDR1 SQVTM and CDR2 ANQGSEA. V was clipped by 3 bases and J by 8 bases; unmatched bases: 4. The CDR3 coding sequence is TGCAGCGTTGACCCGGGACAGGGAGGCTACACCTTC. This gives the protein CSVDPGQGGYTF. The variable domain in full, completed from reference TRBV29-1 and TRBJ1-2, reads SAVISQKPSRDICQRGTSLTIQCQVDSQVTMMFWYRQQPGQSLTLIATANQGSEATYESGFVIDKFPISRPNLTFSTLTVSNMSPEDSSIYLCSVDPGQGGYTFGSGTRLTVV.

The chain combines TRBV10-3 with TRBJ1-1; D remains ambiguous. The CDR3 runs to 12 residues. Trimming removed 4 bases at V and 0 bases at J, with 3 bases between. The germline CDR1 and CDR2 sequences are ENHRY and SYGVKD. Here the CDR3 reads CAISGLNTEAFF. The DNA of the CDR3 is TGTGCCATCAGTGGGCTGAACACTGAAGCTTTCTTT.

The gene calls are TRBV11-2 and TRBJ2-5; D is possibly TRBD2 (5 bases). There are 13 residues in the CDR3. V shed 5 bases and J shed 5 bases, with 12 bases lying between them. Germline CDR1 reads SGHAT; CDR2 reads FQNNGV. The CDR3 reads CASSVGGGETQYF. As DNA, the CDR3 is TGTGCCAGCAGCGTAGGAGGTGGCGAGACCCAGTACTTC.

The chain carries TRBV10-2 and TRBJ1-2; tentative D call: TRBD1 (6 bases). CDR3 size: 13 residues. The V gene's germline CDR1 is WSHSY and CDR2 SAAADI. V lost 6 bases and J lost 7, with 15 bases in between. CDR3 sequence (DNA): TGCGCCAGCAGCGAGAGAGGGGGGGGTGGCTACACCTTC. Translating gives CASSERGGGGYTF.

CDR3 nucleotide sequence: TGTGCCAGCAGTTCCCGTCGGGAGACCCAGTACTTC. It codes for CASSSRRETQYF. V gene TRBV6-5 combines with J gene TRBJ2-5; D gene unclear. The CDR3 has 12 amino acids. The germline V gene has CDR1 MNHEY and CDR2 SVGAGI. Trimming removed 4 bases at V and 5 bases at J, with 8 bases between.

The V and J genes are TRBV3-1 (or the pseudogene TRBV3-2) and TRBJ1-6; D is unclear. Trimming took off 1 base at V and 7 bases at J, with 5 bases between the two ends. The CDR3 is 13 amino acids. Germline V gene data show CDR1 as LGHDT and CDR2 as YNNKEL (reference sequence). CDR3 protein: CASSQVENSPLHF. CDR3 sequence (DNA): TGTGCCAGCAGCCAAGTGGAGAATTCACCCCTCCACTTT.

The chain employs TRBV28 and TRBJ1-6; 7 bases agree with TRBD1. Germline-derived CDR1 and CDR2 are MDHEN and SYDVKM. V lost 8 bases and J lost 3; bases outside the gene matches: 7. This CDR3 contains 15 residues. The CDR3 bases are TGTGCCAGCGGTACAGGGGAAGGCTATAATTCACCCCTCCACTTT. Its protein is CASGTGEGYNSPLHF.

This sequence joins TRBV3-1 (or the pseudogene TRBV3-2) and TRBJ2-3; no definite D call. The V end was cut by 4 bases, the J end by 2 bases, with 10 bases between. Germline values: CDR1 LGHDT, CDR2 YNNKEL (reference sequence). The CDR3 is made up of 14 amino acids. The CDR3 DNA is TGTGCCAGCAGCCCCCCACTTCTCACAGATACGCAGTATTTT. It yields the protein CASSPPLLTDTQYF.

The chain joins TRBV2 to TRBJ2-7; TRBD2 might be the D (6 bases). This CDR3 contains 14 residues. Germline V gene lookup returns CDR1 SNHLY and CDR2 FYNNEI. V was shortened by 2 bases and J by 0 bases, with 8 bases between the two germline ends. CDR3 loop: CASSEYGSSYEQYF. The CDR3 DNA reads TGTGCCAGCAGTGAATACGGGAGCTCCTACGAGCAGTACTTC.

The chain combines TRBV11-3 with TRBJ2-3, with a tentative D call TRBD1 (6 bases). The germline gives CDR1 SGHNT, CDR2 YENEEA. There are 16 residues in the CDR3. V dropped 2 bases and J dropped 4 bases, with 16 bases sitting between them. The CDR3 sequence: CASSLRTVPTADTQYF. CDR3 nucleotide sequence: TGTGCCAGCAGCTTACGGACAGTCCCAACAGCAGATACGCAGTATTTT.

The chain recombines TRBV6-5 with TRBJ1-1, with D perhaps matching TRBD1 (5 bases). Trimming removed 6 bases at V and 5 bases at J, with 19 bases between. This CDR3 comprises 15 residues. Germline V gives CDR1 MNHEY, CDR2 SVGAGI. The CDR3 DNA follows: TGTGCCAGCAGCAGGGATTCTGCGGGTCGAACTGAAGCTTTCTTT. It codes for CASSRDSAGRTEAFF.

The J gene is TRBJ1-1, the V gene TRBV5-1; a weak D match, TRBD1 (5 bases). V was cut by 6 bases and J by 1 base, with 19 bases left in between. The CDR3 length is 16 residues. Germline-derived CDR1 and CDR2 are SGHRS and YFSETQ. The CDR3 reads CASNPAEGRSNTEAFF. The DNA of the CDR3 is TGCGCCAGCAACCCCGCCGAGGGGCGGTCGAACACTGAAGCTTTCTTT.

The J gene is TRBJ1-1, the V gene TRBV19; tentatively, D is TRBD1 (5 bases). Germline V lookup: CDR1 LNHDA, CDR2 SQIVND (reference sequence). V shed 6 bases and J shed 1 base, with 12 bases lying between them. The CDR3 is 14 residues long. CDR3 region: CASRTGTENTEAFF. CDR3 nucleotides: TGTGCCAGTAGGACGGGGACGGAGAACACTGAAGCTTTCTTT.

The chain recombines TRBV27 with TRBJ2-1, with unresolved D. The germline gives CDR1 MNHEY, CDR2 SMNVEV (reference sequence). The CDR3 runs 15 residues. Trimming shortened V by 7 bases and J by 6 bases, and 19 bases separated the two germline ends. The CDR3 DNA is TGTGCCAGCACCTCGCCCCGGCATATTGGCAATGAGCAGTTCTTC. It specifies CASTSPRHIGNEQFF.

This clone has a handful of counts. The chain combines TRBV30 with TRBJ2-1; either TRBD1 or TRBD2 may fit D (5 bases each). The CDR3 totals 14 residues. Deletions cut 2 bases from V and 4 bases from J, with 12 bases between. Germline V lookup: CDR1 GTSNPN, CDR2 SVGIG (reference sequence). The CDR3 DNA is TGTGCCTGGAGTAGGATAGGGACGTACAATGAGCAGTTCTTC. Translation gives CAWSRIGTYNEQFF.

The rearrangement links TRBV28 to TRBJ2-7; D possibly corresponds to TRBD1 (6 bases). Germline V CDR1 and CDR2: MDHEN, SYDVKM. V was clipped by 1 base and J by 0 bases, with 16 bases between them. The CDR3 runs to 17 residues. The CDR3 bases are TGTGCCAGCAGTTTATATTCAGGGGCCCCCACCTCCTACGAGCAGTACTTC. Its protein product is CASSLYSGAPTSYEQYF. Complete variable domain (other parts from reference TRBV28 and TRBJ2-7): DVKVTQSSRYLVKRTGEKVFLECVQDMDHENMFWYRQDPGLGLRLIYFSYDVKMKEKGDIPEGYSVSREKKERFSLILESASTNQTSMYLCASSLYSGAPTSYEQYFGPGTRLTVT.

This clone was seen just once. The chain has TRBV28 and TRBJ2-7; no firm D call. With 6 bases removed from V and 0 bases from J, the gap between germline ends came to 12 bases. The germline gives CDR1 MDHEN, CDR2 SYDVKM. This CDR3 has 14 amino acids. CDR3 sequence: CASRDTRLSYEQYF. For the CDR3, the DNA is TGTGCCAGCAGAGACACGCGACTCTCCTACGAGCAGTACTTC.

CDR3 protein: CASSGKERGGYNEQFF. The CDR3 nucleotides read TGTGCCAGCAGCGGAAAAGAGCGGGGGGGTTACAATGAGCAGTTCTTC. The rearrangement links TRBV21-1 to TRBJ2-1; the D call TRBD2 from the table was never checked on the DNA. TRBV21-1 is shown as a pseudogene. The CDR3 has 16 residues.

This chain joins TRBV11-3 and TRBJ2-3, with 10 positions matching TRBD2. V lost 5 bases to trimming and J lost 5 bases; unmatched junction nucleotides: 10. The germline V gene encodes CDR1 SGHNT and CDR2 YENEEA. This CDR3 region has 16 residues. The CDR3 sequence: CASSVELAGARDTQYF. The CDR3 bases are TGTGCCAGCAGCGTCGAGCTAGCGGGGGCCCGAGATACGCAGTATTTT.

The chain links TRBV4-1 to TRBJ1-3; D is undetermined. CDR1 MGHRA and CDR2 YSYEKL come from the germline V gene. CDR3 length: 15 residues. Trimming pared 0 bases from V and 4 bases from J, leaving 10 bases between. This CDR3 reads CASSQDHGLGNTIYF. DNA of the CDR3: TGCGCCAGCAGCCAAGATCATGGACTGGGAAACACCATATATTTT.

The table lists this clone with a count of one. The chain uses TRBV5-8 and TRBJ1-3; a possible D gene is TRBD1 (5 bases). The germline CDR1 and CDR2 sequences are SGHTS and YDEGEE. Trimming took off 4 bases at V and 0 bases at J, with 8 bases between the two ends. This CDR3 has 14 residues. CDR3 coding DNA: TGTGCCAGCAGCCGGGGCAGCTCTGGAAACACCATATATTTT. Translating gives CASSRGSSGNTIYF.